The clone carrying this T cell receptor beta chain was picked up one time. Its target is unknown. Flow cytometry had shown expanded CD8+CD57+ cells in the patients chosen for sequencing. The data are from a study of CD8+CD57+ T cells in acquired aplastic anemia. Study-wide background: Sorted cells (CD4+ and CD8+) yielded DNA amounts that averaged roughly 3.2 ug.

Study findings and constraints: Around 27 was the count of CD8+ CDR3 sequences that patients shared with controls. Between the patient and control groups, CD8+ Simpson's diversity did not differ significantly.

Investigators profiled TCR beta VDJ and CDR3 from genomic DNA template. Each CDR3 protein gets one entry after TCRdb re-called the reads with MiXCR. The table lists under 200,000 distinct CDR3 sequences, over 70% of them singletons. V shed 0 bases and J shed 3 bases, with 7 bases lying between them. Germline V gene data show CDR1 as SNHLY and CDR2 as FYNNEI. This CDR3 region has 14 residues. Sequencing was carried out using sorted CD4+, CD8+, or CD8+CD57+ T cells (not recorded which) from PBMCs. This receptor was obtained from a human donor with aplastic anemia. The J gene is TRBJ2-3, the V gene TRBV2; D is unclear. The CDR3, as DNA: TGTGCCAGCAGTGAAGCGGGCGTGACAGATACGCAGTATTTT. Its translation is CASSEAGVTDTQYF.